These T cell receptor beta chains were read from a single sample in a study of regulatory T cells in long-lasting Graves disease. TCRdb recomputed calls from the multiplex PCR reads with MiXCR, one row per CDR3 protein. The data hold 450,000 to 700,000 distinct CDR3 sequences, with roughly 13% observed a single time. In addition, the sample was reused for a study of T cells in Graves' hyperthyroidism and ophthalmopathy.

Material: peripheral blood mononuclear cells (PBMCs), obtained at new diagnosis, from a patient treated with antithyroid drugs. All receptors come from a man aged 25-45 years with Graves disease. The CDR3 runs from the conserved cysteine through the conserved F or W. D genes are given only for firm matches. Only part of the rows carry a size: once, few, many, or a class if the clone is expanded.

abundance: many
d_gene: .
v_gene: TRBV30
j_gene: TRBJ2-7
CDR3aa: CAWSTGDSPYEQYF
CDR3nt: TGTGCCTGGAGTACCGGAGACTCCCCCTACGAGCAGTACTTC

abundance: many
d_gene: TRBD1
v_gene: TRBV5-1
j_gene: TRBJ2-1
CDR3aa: CASSSATGVSYNEQFF
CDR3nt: TGCGCCAGCAGCTCCGCAACAGGGGTTTCCTACAATGAGCAGTTCTTC

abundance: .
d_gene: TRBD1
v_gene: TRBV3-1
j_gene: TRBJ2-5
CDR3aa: CASSQASGWTGGLETQYF
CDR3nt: TGTGCCAGCAGCCAAGCCAGTGGTTGGACAGGGGGCCTAGAGACCCAGTACTTC

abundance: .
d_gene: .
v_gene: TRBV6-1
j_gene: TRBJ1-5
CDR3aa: CASSVVAGYNQPQHF
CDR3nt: TGTGCCAGCAGTGTTGTAGCGGGGTACAATCAGCCCCAGCATTTT

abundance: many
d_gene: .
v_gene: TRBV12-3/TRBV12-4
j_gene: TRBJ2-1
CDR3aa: CASSSARSYNEQFF
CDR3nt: TGTGCCAGCAGTTCCGCAAGGTCCTACAATGAGCAGTTCTTC

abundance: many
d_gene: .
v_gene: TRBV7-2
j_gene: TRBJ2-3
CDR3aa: CASSPGLPPDTQYF
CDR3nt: TGTGCCAGCAGCCCAGGACTCCCCCCAGATACGCAGTATTTT

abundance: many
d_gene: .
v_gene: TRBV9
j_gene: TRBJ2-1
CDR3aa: CASSVGGHNEQFF
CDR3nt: TGTGCCAGCAGCGTAGGGGGACACAATGAGCAGTTCTTC

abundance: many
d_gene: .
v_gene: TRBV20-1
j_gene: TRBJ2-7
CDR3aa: CSARDVAAYEQYF
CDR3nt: TGCAGTGCTAGAGATGTCGCCGCCTACGAGCAGTACTTC

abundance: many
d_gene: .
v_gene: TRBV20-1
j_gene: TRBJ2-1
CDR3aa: CSASGDISYNEQFF
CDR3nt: TGCAGTGCTAGCGGAGACATCTCCTACAATGAGCAGTTCTTC

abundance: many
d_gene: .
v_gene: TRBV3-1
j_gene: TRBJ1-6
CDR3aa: CASSQADTSPLHF
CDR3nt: TGTGCCAGCAGCCAAGCTGATACTTCACCCCTCCACTTT

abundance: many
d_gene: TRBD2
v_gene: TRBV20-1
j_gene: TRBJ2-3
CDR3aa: CSARDLLAGKSDTQYF
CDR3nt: TGCAGTGCTAGAGATTTACTAGCGGGAAAGTCAGATACGCAGTATTTT

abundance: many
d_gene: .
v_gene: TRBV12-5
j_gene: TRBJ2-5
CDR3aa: CASGLTGQETQYF
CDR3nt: TGTGCCAGCGGACTGACAGGACAAGAGACCCAGTACTTC

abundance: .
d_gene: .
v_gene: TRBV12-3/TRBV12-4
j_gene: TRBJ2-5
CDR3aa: CASSNRRAPWETQYF
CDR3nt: TGTGCCAGCAGTAACCGCCGGGCCCCCTGGGAGACCCAGTACTTC

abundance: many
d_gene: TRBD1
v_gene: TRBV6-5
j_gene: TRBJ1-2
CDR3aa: CASSYSATGGTYGYTF
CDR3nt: TGTGCCAGCAGTTACTCCGCGACAGGGGGGACATATGGCTACACCTTC

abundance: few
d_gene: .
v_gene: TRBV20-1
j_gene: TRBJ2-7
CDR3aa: CSARPDSLYEQYF
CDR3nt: TGCAGTGCTAGACCGGACAGTCTATACGAGCAGTACTTC

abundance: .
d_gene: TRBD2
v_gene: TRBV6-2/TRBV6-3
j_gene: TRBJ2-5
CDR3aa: CASSQRREEETQYF
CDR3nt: TGTGCCAGCAGCCAGAGGCGGGAGGAGGAGACCCAGTACTTC

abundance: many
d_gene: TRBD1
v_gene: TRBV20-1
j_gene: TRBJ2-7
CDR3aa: CSARVTGGVEQYF
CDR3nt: TGCAGTGCTAGAGTGACAGGGGGCGTCGAGCAGTACTTC

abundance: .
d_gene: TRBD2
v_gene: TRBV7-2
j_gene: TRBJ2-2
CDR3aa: CASSHPGSPSGRAGTGELFF
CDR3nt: TGTGCCAGCAGCCACCCAGGGTCTCCTAGCGGGAGGGCTGGGACCGGGGAGCTGTTTTTT

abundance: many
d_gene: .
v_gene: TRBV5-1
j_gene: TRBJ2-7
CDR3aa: CASCRDAGEQYF
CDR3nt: TGCGCCAGTTGCCGGGACGCGGGCGAGCAGTACTTC

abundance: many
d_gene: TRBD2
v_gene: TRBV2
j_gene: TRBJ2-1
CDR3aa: CASSGLAGGMQFF
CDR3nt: TGTGCCAGCAGTGGACTAGCGGGAGGGATGCAGTTCTTC

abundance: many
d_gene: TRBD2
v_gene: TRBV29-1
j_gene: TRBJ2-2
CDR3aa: CSVLSSGRNTGELFF
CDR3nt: TGCAGCGTTCTCTCTAGCGGGAGAAACACCGGGGAGCTGTTTTTT

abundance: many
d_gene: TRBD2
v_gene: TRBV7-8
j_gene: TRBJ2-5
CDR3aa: CASSYLSGRQETQYF
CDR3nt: TGTGCCAGCAGCTACCTGAGCGGGAGACAAGAGACCCAGTACTTC

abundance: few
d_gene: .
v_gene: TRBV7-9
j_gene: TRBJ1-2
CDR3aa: CASSFAVEDGYTF
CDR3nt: TGTGCCAGCAGCTTTGCCGTGGAGGATGGCTACACCTTC

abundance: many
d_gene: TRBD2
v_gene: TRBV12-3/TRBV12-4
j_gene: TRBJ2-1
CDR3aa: CASSVRSGSNEQFF
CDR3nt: TGTGCCAGCAGCGTGCGTAGCGGGAGCAATGAGCAGTTCTTC

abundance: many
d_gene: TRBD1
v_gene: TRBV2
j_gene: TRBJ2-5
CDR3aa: CASSSDRGLQETQYF
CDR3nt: TGTGCCAGCAGTTCCGACAGGGGCCTCCAAGAGACCCAGTACTTC

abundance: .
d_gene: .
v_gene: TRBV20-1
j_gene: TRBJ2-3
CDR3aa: CSAISGPKDTQYF
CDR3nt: TGCAGTGCCATTAGCGGCCCCAAAGATACGCAGTATTTT

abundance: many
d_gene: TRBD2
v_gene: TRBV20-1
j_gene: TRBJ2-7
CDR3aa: CSAWATSGRVSSYEQYF
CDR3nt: TGCAGTGCTTGGGCGACTAGCGGGAGGGTTAGCTCCTACGAGCAGTACTTC

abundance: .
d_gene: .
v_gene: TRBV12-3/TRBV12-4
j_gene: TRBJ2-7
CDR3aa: CASRYGRVSYEQYF
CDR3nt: TGTGCCAGCAGATACGGACGGGTATCCTACGAGCAGTACTTC

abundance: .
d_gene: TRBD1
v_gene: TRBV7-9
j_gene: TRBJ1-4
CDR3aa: CASSLTGGSEKLFF
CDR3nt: TGTGCCAGCAGCTTAACAGGGGGCAGTGAAAAACTGTTTTTT

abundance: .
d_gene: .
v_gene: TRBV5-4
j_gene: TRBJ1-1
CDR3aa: CASSLFGGHYTEAFF
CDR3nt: TGTGCCAGCAGCTTGTTCGGGGGACATTACACTGAAGCTTTCTTT

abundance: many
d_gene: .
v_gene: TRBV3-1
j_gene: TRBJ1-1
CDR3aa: CASSPPWGELNTEAFF
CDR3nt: TGTGCCAGCAGTCCCCCGTGGGGGGAGCTTAACACTGAAGCTTTCTTT

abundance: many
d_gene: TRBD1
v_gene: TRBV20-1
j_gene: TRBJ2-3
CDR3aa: CSAGSDRGGFADTQYF
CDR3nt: TGCAGTGCGGGATCGGACAGGGGGGGTTTCGCAGATACGCAGTATTTT

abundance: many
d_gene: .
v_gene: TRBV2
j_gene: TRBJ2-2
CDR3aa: CASRESTGELFF
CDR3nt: TGTGCCAGCAGGGAAAGTACCGGGGAGCTGTTTTTT

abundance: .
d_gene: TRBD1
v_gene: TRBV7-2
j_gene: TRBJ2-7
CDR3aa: CASRRPGTGNYEQYF
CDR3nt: TGCGCCAGCAGACGCCCCGGGACAGGGAACTACGAGCAGTACTTC

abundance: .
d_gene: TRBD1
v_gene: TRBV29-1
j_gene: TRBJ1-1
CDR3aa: CSVEGDRVWGTEAFF
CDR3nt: TGCAGCGTTGAGGGGGACAGGGTTTGGGGCACTGAAGCTTTCTTT

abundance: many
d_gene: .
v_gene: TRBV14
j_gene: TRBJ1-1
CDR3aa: CASSQEIWSPNTEAFF
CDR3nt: TGTGCCAGCAGCCAAGAAATTTGGTCCCCGAACACTGAAGCTTTCTTT

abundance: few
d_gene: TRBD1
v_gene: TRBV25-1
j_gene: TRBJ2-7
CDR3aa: CASSDKTGGGYEQYF
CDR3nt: TGTGCCAGCAGTGACAAAACAGGGGGCGGGTACGAGCAGTACTTC

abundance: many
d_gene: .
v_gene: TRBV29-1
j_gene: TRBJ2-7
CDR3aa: CSVEDHTVSYEQYF
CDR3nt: TGCAGCGTTGAAGATCATACAGTTTCCTACGAGCAGTACTTC

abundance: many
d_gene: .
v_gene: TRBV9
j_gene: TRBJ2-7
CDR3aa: CASSVGSFSHEQYF
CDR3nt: TGTGCCAGCAGCGTAGGTTCCTTCTCCCACGAGCAGTACTTC

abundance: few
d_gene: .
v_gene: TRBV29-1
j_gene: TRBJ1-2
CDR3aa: CSVVRGNYGYTF
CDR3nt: TGCAGCGTTGTTCGGGGGAACTATGGCTACACCTTC

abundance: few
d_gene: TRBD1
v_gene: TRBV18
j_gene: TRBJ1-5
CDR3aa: CASSPPGQGTQPQHF
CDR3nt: TGTGCCAGCTCACCACCGGGACAGGGGACTCAGCCCCAGCATTTT

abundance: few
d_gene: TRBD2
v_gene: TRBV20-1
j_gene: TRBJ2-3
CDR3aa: CSARDPTSGSWVIDTQYF
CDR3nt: TGCAGTGCTAGAGACCCGACTAGCGGGAGCTGGGTGATAGATACGCAGTATTTT

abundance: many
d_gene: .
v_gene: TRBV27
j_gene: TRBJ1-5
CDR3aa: CASTSTQSNQPQHF
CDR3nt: TGTGCCAGCACCTCGACCCAAAGCAATCAGCCCCAGCATTTT

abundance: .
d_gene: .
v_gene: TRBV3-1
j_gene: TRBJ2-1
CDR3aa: CPSSLSDEQFF
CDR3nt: TGTCCCAGCAGTTTATCGGATGAGCAGTTCTTC

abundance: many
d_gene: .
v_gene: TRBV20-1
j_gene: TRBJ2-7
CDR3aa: CSASGQSYEQYF
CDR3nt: TGCAGTGCTTCCGGACAGTCCTACGAGCAGTACTTC

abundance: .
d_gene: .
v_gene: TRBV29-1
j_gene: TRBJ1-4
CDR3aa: CSVDAGRNEKLFF
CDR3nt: TGCAGCGTTGATGCAGGCCGTAATGAAAAACTGTTTTTT

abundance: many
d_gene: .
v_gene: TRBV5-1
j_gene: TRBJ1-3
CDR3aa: CASSTSAGASGNTIYF
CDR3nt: TGCGCCAGCAGCACCTCAGCGGGGGCCTCTGGAAACACCATATATTTT

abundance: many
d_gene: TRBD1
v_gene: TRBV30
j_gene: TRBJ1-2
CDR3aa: CAGGGHYGYTF
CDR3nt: TGTGCCGGAGGGGGCCACTATGGCTACACCTTC

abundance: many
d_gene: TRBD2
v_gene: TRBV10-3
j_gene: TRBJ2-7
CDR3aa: CAISPTSGSSYEQYF
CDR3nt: TGTGCCATCAGCCCGACTAGCGGGAGCTCCTACGAGCAGTACTTC

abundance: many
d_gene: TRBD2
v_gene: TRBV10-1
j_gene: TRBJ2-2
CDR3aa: CASSEGLAGGNTGELFF
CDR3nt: TGCGCCAGCAGTGAGGGTCTGGCGGGAGGGAACACCGGGGAGCTGTTTTTT

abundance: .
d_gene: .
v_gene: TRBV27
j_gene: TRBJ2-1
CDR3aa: CASSLSVRPGDEQFF
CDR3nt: TGTGCCAGCAGTTTATCGGTCCGCCCTGGGGATGAGCAGTTCTTC